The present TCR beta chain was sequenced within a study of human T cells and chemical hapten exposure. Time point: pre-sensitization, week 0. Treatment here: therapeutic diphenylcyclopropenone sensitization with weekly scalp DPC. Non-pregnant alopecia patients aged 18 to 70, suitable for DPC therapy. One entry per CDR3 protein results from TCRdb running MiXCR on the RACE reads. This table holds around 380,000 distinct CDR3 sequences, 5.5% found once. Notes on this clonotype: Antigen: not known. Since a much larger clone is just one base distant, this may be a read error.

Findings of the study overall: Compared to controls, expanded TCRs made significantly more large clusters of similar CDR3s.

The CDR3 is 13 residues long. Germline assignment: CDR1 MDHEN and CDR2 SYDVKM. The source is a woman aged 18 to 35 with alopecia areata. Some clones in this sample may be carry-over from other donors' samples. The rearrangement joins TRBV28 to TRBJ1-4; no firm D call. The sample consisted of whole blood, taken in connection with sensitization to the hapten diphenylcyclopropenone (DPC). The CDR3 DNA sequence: TGTGCCAGCAGTTCGCCGGGCATTGAAAGACTGTTTTTT. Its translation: CASSSPGIERLFF.